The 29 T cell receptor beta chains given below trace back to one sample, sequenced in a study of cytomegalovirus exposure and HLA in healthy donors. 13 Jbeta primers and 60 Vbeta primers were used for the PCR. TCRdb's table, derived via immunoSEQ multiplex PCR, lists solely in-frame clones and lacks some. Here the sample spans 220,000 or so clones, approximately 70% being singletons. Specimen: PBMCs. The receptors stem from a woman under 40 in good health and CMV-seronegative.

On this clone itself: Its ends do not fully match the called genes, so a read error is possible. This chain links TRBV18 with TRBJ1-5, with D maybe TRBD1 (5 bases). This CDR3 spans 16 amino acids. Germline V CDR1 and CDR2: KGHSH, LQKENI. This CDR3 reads CASSPVGGFRNQPRHF. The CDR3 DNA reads TGTGCCAGCTCACCAGTCGGGGGATTTCGTAATCAGCCCCGGCATTTT.

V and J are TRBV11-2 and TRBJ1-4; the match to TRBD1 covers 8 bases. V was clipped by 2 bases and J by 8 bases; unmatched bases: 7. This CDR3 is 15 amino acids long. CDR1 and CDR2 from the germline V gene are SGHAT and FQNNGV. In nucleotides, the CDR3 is TGTGCCAGCAGCTTATTAGGGACAGGTCGAGAAAAACTGTTTTTT. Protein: CASSLLGTGREKLFF.

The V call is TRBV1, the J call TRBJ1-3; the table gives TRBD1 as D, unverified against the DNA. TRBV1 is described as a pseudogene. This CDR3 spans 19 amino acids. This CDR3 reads CTSSPKVVFDRHSGNTIYF. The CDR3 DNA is TGCACCAGCAGCCCCAAGGTAGTTTTTGACAGACACTCTGGAAACACCATATATTTT.

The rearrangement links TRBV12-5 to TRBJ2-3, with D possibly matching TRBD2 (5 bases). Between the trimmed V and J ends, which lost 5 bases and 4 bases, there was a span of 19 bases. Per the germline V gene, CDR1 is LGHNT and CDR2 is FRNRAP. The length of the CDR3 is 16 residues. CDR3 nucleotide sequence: TGTGCTAGTGGTCCCCAGGTCCCACTGGACTCAGATACGCAGTATTTT. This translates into CASGPQVPLDSDTQYF.

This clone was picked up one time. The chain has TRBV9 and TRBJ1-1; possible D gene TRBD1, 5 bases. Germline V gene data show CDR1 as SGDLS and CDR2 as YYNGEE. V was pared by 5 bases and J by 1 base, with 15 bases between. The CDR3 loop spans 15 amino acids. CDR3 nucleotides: TGTGCCAGCAGTAAAACCGGGACTGCGAACACTGAAGCTTTCTTT. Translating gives CASSKTGTANTEAFF.

CDR3 DNA sequence: TGTGCCAGCAGCCTCCCGGGGGGCCCCTACAATGAGCAGTTCTTC. As protein: CASSLPGGPYNEQFF. The chain carries TRBV4-2 and TRBJ2-1, with D possibly matching TRBD2 (7 bases). V was pared by 4 bases and J by 2 bases, with 12 bases between. Per germline, CDR1 LGHNA and CDR2 YNFKEQ. This CDR3 has 15 residues.

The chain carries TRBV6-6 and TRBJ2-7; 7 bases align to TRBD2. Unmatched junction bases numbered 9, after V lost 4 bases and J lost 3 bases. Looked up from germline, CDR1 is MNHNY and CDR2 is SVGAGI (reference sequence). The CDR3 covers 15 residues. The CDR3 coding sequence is TGTGCCAGCAGTTGGGGAGGGCCCTACTACTACGAGCAGTACTTC. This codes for CASSWGGPYYYEQYF.

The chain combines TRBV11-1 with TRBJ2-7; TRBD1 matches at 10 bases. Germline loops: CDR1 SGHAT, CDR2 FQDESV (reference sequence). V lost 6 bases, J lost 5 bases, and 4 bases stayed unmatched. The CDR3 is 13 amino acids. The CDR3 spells CASRGTGVDEQYF. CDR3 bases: TGTGCCAGCAGGGGGACAGGGGTCGACGAGCAGTACTTC.

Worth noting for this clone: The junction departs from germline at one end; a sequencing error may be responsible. CDR3 sequence reads: CASSGTASSF. The CDR3, as DNA: TGTGCCAGCAGTGGGACAGCTAGCTCCTTC. This chain links TRBV6-5 with TRBJ1-2; 7 bases map to TRBD1. CDR3 length: 10 amino acids. Germline V CDR1 and CDR2: MNHEY, SVGAGI.

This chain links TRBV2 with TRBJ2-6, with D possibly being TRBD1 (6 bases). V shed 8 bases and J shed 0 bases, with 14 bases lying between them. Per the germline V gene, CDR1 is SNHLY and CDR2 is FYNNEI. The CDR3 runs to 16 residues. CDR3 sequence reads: CASDRGLYSGANVLTF. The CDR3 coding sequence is TGTGCCAGCGATAGGGGGTTATACTCTGGGGCCAACGTCCTGACTTTC.

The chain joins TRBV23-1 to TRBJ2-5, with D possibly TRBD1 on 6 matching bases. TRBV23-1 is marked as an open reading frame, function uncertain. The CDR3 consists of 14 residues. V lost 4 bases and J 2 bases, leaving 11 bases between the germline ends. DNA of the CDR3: TGCGCCAGCAGTCCCGGGACACAACAAGAGACCCAGTACTTC. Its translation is CASSPGTQQETQYF.

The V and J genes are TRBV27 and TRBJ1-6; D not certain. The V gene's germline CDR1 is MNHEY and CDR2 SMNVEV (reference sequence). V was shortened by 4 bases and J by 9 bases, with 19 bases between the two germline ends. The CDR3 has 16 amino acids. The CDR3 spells CASSSGSHPAGSPLHF. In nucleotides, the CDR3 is TGTGCCAGCAGTTCCGGGTCTCACCCCGCGGGTTCACCCCTCCACTTT.

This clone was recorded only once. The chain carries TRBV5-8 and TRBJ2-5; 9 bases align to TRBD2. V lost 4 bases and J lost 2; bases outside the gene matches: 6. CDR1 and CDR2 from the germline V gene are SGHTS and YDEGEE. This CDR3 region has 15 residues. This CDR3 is CASSISGGHQETQYF. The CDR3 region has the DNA TGTGCCAGCAGCATTAGCGGGGGCCATCAAGAGACCCAGTACTTC.

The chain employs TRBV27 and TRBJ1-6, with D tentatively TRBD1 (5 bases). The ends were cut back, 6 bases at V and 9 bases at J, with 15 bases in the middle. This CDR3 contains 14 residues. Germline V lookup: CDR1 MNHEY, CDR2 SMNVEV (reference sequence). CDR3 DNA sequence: TGTGCCAGCAGGCTTACAGGAGGGGTTTCACCCCTCCACTTT. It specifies CASRLTGGVSPLHF.

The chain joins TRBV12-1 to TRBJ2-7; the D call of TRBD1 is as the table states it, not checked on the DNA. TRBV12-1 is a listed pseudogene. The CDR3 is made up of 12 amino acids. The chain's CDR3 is CASVDIIHEQYF. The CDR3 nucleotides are TGTGCCAGCGTGGACATTATCCACGAGCAGTACTTC.

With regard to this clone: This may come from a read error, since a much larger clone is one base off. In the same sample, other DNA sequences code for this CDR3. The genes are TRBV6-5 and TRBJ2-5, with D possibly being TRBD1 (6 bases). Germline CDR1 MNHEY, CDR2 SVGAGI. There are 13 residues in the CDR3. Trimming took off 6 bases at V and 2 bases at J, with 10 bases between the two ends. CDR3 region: CASRTGVQETQYF. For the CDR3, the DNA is TGTGCCAGCAGGACAGGAGTGCAAGAGACCCAGTACTTC.

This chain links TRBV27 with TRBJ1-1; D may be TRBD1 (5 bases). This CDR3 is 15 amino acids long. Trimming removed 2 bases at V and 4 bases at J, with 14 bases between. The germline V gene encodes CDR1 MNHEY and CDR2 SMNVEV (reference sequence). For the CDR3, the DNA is TGTGCCAGCAGTTTAGGGCGGGATGGGGGCACTGAAGCTTTCTTT. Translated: CASSLGRDGGTEAFF.

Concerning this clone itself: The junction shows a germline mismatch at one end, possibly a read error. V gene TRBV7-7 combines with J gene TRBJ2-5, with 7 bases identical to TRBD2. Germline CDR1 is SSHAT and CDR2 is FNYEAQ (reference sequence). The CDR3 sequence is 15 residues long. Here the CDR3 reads CASSPGTSAQETQYF. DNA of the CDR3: TGTGCTAGCAGCCCGGGAACTAGCGCCCAAGAGACCCAGTACTTC.

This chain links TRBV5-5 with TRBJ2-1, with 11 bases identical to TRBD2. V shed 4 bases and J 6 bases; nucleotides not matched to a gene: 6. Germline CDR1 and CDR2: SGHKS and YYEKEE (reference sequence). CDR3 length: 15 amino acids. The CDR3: CASSPGLAVINEQFF. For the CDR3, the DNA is TGTGCCAGCAGCCCGGGACTAGCGGTAATCAATGAGCAGTTCTTC.

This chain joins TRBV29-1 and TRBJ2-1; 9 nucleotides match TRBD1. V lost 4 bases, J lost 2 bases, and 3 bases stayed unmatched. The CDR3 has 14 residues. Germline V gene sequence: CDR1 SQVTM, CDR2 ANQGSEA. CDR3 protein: CSVGQGGTYNEQFF. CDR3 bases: TGCAGCGTTGGACAGGGGGGTACCTACAATGAGCAGTTCTTC.

CDR3 DNA: TGCGCCAGCAGCCAAGATCCTACTAGCGGGCTATACAATGAGCAGTTCTTC. Protein: CASSQDPTSGLYNEQFF. The rearrangement links TRBV4-1 to TRBJ2-1, with TRBD2 matching 9 bases. The CDR3 has 17 amino acids. The germline CDR1 and CDR2 sequences are MGHRA and YSYEKL. Trimming cost V 0 bases and J 4 bases; bases outside gene matches: 7.

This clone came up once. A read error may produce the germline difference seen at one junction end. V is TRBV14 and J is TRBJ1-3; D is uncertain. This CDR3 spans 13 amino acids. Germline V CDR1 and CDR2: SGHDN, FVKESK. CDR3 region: CASSDNIGNAIYF. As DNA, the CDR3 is TGTGCCAGCAGCGACAATATTGGAAACGCCATATATTTT.

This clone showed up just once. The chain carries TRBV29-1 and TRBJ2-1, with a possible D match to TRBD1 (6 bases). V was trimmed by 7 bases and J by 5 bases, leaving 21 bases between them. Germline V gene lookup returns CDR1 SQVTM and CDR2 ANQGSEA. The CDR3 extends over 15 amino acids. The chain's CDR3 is CSGHDFGGRNNEQFF. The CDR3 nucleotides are TGCAGCGGGCACGACTTTGGGGGCAGAAACAATGAGCAGTTCTTC.

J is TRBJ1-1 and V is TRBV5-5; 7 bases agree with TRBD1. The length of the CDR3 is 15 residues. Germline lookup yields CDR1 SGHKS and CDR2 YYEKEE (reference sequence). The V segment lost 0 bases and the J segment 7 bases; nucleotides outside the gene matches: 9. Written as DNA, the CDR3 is TGTGCCAGCAGCTTGGAGGGGGCCAGATCAAATGAAGCTTTCTTT. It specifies CASSLEGARSNEAFF.

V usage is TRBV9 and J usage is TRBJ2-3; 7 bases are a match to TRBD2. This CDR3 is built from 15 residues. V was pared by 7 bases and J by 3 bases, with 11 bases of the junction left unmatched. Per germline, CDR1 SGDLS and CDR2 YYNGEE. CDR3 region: CASGTWGGYTDTQYF. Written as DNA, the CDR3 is TGTGCCAGCGGGACCTGGGGGGGTTATACAGATACGCAGTATTTT.

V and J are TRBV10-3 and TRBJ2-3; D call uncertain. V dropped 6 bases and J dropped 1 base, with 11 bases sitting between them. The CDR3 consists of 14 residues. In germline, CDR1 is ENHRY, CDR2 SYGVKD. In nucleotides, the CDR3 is TGTGCCATCAGCCCGAGTGAGGGCACAGATACGCAGTATTTT. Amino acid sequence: CAISPSEGTDTQYF.

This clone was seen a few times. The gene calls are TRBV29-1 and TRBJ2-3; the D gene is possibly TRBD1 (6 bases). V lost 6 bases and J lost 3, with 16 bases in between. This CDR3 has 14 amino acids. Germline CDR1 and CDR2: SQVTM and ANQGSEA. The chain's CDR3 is CSVPDLTGTDTQYF. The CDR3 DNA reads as TGCAGCGTACCCGACCTTACAGGGACAGATACGCAGTATTTT.

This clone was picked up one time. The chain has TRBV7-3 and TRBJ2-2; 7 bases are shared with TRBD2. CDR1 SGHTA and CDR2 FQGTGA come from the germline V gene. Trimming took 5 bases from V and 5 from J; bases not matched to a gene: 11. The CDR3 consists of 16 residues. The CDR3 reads CASSLKGGSATGELFF. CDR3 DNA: TGTGCCAGCAGCCTCAAAGGCGGGAGTGCAACCGGGGAGCTGTTTTTT.

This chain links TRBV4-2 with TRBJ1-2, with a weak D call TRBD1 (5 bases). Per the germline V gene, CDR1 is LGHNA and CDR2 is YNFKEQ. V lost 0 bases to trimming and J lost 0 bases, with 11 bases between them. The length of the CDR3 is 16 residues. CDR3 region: CASSQEPGNPNYGYTF. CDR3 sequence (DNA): TGTGCCAGCAGCCAAGAGCCAGGGAACCCTAACTATGGCTACACCTTC.